A selection of T cell receptor beta chains follows, all from one sample in a study of blood T cell repertoires in COVID-19. Data came from immunoSEQ multiplex PCR; TCRdb stores just in-frame clones and leaves some out. The sample lists about 150,000 clones; 75% to 90% were seen once. Sequencing used peripheral blood. These receptors came from an older woman with active COVID-19. Each CDR3 is given with its conserved first and last residue. Each record gives: D gene, V gene, clone size, J gene, CDR3 protein, CDR3 DNA. A D gene is named only where the DNA matches it firmly. Size is omitted from some rows. Given values are once, few, many or a class for expanded clones.

D: .; V: TRBV28; size: .; J: TRBJ1-5; CDR3: CASSPVRGGGNQPQHF; DNA: TGTGCCAGCAGTCCTGTACGGGGGGGCGGCAATCAGCCCCAGCATTTT
D: .; V: TRBV5-1; size: many; J: TRBJ2-7; CDR3: CASSLGDQQGRGEQYF; DNA: TGCGCCAGCAGCTTAGGGGACCAACAGGGAAGGGGCGAGCAGTACTTC
D: TRBD2; V: TRBV7-9; size: .; J: TRBJ2-1; CDR3: CASSLEVLAGRFREQFF; DNA: TGTGCCAGCAGCTTAGAAGTCCTAGCGGGACGGTTTCGCGAGCAGTTCTTC
D: .; V: TRBV21-1; size: .; J: TRBJ1-4; CDR3: CASSKGRLTNEKLFF; DNA: TGTGCCAGCAGCAAGGGCAGGCTAACTAATGAAAAACTGTTTTTT
D: TRBD1; V: TRBV6-2/TRBV6-3; size: .; J: TRBJ2-7; CDR3: CASSRDRNPTYEQYF; DNA: TGTGCCAGCAGTCGGGACAGGAATCCAACCTACGAGCAGTACTTC
D: .; V: TRBV5-4; size: few; J: TRBJ2-5; CDR3: CASSQLAAPRGTQYF; DNA: TGTGCCAGCAGCCAGCTAGCAGCCCCAAGAGGGACCCAGTACTTC
D: TRBD2; V: TRBV5-8; size: .; J: TRBJ2-1; CDR3: CASSPRLIAGGRNEQFF; DNA: TGTGCCAGCAGCCCGCGCCTTATAGCGGGAGGACGCAATGAGCAGTTCTTC
D: TRBD2; V: TRBV29-1; size: .; J: TRBJ2-1; CDR3: CSARDYLTNLF; DNA: TGCAGCGCTAGGGACTACCTGACTAACCTCTTC
D: TRBD2; V: TRBV5-1; size: once; J: TRBJ2-1; CDR3: CASSFRLAGGKNEQFF; DNA: TGCGCCAGCAGCTTCCGTCTAGCGGGAGGGAAAAATGAGCAGTTCTTC
D: TRBD1; V: TRBV5-3; size: .; J: TRBJ1-1; CDR3: CARSLGDRARAFF; DNA: TGTGCCAGAAGCTTGGGGGACAGGGCGCGCGCTTTCTTT